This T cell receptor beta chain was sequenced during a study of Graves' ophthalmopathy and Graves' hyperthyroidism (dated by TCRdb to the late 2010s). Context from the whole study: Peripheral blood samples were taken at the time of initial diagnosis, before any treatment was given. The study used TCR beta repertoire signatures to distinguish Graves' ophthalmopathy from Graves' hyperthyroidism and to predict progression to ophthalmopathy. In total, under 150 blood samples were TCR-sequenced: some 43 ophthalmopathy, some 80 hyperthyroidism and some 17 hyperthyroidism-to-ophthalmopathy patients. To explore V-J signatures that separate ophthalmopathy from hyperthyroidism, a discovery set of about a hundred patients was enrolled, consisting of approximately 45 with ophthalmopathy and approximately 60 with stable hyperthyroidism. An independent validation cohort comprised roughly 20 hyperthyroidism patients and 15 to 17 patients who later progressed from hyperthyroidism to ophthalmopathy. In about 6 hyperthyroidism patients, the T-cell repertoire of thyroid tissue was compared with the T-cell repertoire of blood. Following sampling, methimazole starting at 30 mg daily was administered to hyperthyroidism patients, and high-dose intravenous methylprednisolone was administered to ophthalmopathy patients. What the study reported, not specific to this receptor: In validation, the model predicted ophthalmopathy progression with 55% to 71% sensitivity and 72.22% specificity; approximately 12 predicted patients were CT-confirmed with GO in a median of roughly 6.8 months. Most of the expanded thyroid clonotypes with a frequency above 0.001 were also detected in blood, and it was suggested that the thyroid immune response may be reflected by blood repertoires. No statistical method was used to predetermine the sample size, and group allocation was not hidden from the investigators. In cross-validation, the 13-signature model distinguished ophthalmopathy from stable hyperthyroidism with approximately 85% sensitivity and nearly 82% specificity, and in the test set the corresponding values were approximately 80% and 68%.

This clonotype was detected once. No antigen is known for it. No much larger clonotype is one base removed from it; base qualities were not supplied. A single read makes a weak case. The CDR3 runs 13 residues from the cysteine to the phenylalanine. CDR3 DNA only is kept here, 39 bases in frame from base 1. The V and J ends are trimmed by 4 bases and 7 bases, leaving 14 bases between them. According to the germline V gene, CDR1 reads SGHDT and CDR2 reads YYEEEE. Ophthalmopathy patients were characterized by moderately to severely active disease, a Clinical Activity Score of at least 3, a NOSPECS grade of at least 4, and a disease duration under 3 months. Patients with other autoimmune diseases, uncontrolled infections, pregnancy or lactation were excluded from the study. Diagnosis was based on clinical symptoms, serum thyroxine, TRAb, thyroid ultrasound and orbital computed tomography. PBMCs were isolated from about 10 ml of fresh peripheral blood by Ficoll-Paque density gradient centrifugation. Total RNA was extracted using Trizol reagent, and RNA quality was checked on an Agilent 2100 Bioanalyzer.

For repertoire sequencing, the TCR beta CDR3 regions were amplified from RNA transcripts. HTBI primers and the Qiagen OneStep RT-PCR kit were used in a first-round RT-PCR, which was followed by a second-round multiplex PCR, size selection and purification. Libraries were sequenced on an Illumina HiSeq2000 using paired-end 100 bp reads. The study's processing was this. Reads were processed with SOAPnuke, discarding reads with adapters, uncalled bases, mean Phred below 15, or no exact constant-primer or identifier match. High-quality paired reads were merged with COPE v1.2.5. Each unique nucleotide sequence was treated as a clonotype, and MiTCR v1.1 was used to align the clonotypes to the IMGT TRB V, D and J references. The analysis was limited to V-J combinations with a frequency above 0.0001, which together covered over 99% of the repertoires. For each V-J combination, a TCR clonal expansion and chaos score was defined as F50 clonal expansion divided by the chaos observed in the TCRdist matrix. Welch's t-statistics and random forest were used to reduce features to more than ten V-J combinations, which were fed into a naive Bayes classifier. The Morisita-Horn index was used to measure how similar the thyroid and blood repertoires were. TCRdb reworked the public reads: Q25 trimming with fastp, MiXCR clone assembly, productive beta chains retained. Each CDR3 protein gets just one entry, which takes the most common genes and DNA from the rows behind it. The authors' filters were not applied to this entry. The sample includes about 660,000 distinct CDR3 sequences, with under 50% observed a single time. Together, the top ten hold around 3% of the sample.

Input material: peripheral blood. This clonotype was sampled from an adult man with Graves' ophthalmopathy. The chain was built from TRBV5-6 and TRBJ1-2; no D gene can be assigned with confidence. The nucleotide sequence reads TGTGCCAGCAGCCTAAACTCCGATCCTGGCTACACCTTC. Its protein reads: CASSLNSDPGYTF.